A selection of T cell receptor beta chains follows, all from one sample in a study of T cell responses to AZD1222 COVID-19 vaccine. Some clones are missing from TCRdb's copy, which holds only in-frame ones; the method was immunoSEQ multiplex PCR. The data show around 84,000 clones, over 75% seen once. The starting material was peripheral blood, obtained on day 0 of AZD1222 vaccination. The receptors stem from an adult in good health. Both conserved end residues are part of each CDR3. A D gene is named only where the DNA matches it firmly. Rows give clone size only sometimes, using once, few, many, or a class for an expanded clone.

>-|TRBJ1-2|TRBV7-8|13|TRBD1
TGTGCCAGCAGCTTACAAACAGGGGAGGGCTACACCTTC
CASSLQTGEGYTF
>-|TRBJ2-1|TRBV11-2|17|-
TGTGCCAGCAGCTTAGATAGCCAAGTGCCGGGCCGCGGTGAGCAGTTCTTC
CASSLDSQVPGRGEQFF
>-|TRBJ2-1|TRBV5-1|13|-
TGCGCCAGCAGCCTGACAGGCTACAATGAGCAGTTCTTC
CASSLTGYNEQFF
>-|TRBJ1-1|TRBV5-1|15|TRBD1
TGCGCCAGCAGCATTACAGGGGGCAGGGACACTGAAGCTTTCTTT
CASSITGGRDTEAFF
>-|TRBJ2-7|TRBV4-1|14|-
TGCGCCAGCAGCCTAAGGGACAACTCCTACGAGCAGTACTTC
CASSLRDNSYEQYF
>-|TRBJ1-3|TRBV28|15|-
TGTGCCAGCAACGGGACGCCCAGCTCTGGAAACACCATATATTTT
CASNGTPSSGNTIYF
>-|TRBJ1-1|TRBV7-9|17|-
TGTGCCAGCAGCTTAAATAGTATGCTAGAAGTTAACACTGAAGCTTTCTTT
CASSLNSMLEVNTEAFF
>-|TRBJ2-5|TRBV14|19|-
TGTGCCAGCAGCCAAGATCAGGGATGGGGACCAGGAACGGGAGAGACCCAGTACTTC
CASSQDQGWGPGTGETQYF
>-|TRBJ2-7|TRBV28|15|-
TGTGCCAGCAGTTTACTGAAAATGAGCGTTTTCGGGCAGTACTTC
CASSLLKMSVFGQYF
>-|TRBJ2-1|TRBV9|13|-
TGTGCCAGCAGCTTGGGACGCTACAATGAGCAGTTCTTC
CASSLGRYNEQFF
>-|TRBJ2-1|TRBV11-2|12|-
TGTGCCAGCAGCTTAGTGAGCGGAGAGCAGTTCTTC
CASSLVSGEQFF
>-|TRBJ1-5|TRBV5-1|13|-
TGCGCCAGCAGCTTGGATAGGTATCAGCCCCAGCATTTT
CASSLDRYQPQHF
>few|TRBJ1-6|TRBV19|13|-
TGTGCCAGTAGTGGCCCGAGGTTTTCACCCCTCCACTTT
CASSGPRFSPLHF
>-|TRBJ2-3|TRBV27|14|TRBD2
TGTGCCAGCAGTTTTGGGAGGGGTACAGATACGCAGTATTTT
CASSFGRGTDTQYF
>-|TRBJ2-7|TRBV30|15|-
TGTGCCTGGAGTGTACAAGGGGGTTTATCCTACGAGCAGTACTTC
CAWSVQGGLSYEQYF
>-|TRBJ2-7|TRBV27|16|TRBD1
TGTGCCAGCAGGTCTAAGGGACAGGGCCTTCTATACGAGCAGTACTTC
CASRSKGQGLLYEQYF
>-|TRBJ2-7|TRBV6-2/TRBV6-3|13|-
TGTGCCAGCAGTTACTCTATGGGTTACGAGCAGTACTTC
CASSYSMGYEQYF
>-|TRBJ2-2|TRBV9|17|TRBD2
TGTGCCAGCAGCGTAGGGCTAGCGGGAGCGGAGACCGGGGAGCTGTTTTTT
CASSVGLAGAETGELFF
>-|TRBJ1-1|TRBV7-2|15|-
TGTGCCAGCAGCTTACCCCCTAACAGCCCCACTGAAGCTTTCTTT
CASSLPPNSPTEAFF
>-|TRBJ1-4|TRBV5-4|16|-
TGTGCCAGCAGCTTAGTAGGGGGGGGTCTTGATGAAAAACTGTTTTTT
CASSLVGGGLDEKLFF
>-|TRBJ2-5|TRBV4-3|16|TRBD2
TGCGCCAGCAGCCAAGAAGGTGGAGCGGGAGTAGAGACCCAGTACTTC
CASSQEGGAGVETQYF
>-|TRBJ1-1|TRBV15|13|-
TGTGCCACCAGCAAGGGGAGGAACACTGAAGCTTTCTTT
CATSKGRNTEAFF
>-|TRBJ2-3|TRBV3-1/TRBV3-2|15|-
TGTGCCAGCAGCCAAGAAGGACAGTTCACAGATACGCAGTATTTT
CASSQEGQFTDTQYF
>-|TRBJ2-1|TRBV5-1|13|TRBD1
TGCGCCAGCCGACAGGGATCCTACAATGAGCAGTTCTTC
CASRQGSYNEQFF
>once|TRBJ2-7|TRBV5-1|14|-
TGCGCCAGCAGCTCCCAGGGGAACTCCTACGAGCAGTACTTC
CASSSQGNSYEQYF
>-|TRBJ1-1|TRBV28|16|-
TGTGCCAGCAGTTCCGGGGAGGCCCCAATGAACACTGAAGCTTTCTTT
CASSSGEAPMNTEAFF
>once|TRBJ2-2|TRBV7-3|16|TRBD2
TGTGCCAGCAGCCCCCGGCTAGCGGGAAGAACCGGGGAGCTGTTTTTT
CASSPRLAGRTGELFF
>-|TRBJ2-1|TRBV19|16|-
TGTGCCAGTACCTCACGTACTTCAAGGTCCTACAATGAGCAGTTCTTC
CASTSRTSRSYNEQFF
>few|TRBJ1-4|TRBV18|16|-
TGTGCCAGCTCACCCCCCGACGCCGGGGGGAATGAAAAACTGTTTTTT
CASSPPDAGGNEKLFF
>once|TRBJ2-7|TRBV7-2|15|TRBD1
TGTGCCAGCAGCTTTCAACAGGGGCTCGGCTACGAGCAGTACTTC
CASSFQQGLGYEQYF
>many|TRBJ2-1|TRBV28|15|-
TGTGCCACCGTCTTCCGGGACGGCCCCTACAATGAGCAGTTCTTC
CATVFRDGPYNEQFF
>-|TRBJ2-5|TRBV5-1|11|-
TGCGCCAACAGCTTCGAGGAGACCCAGTACTTC
CANSFEETQYF
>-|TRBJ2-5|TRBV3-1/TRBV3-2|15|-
TGTGCCAGCAGCCCCTCAGGACGCCTCCAAGAGACCCAGTACTTC
CASSPSGRLQETQYF
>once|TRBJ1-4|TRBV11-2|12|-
TGTGCCAGCAGCTTAGTTGGGGAAAAACTGTTTTTT
CASSLVGEKLFF
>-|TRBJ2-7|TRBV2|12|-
TGTGCCAGCAGTGGACAGCACTACGAGCAGTACTTC
CASSGQHYEQYF
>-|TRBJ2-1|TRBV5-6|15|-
TGTGCCAGCAGCCTCAAACCGGGGGCCTACAATGAGCAGTTCTTC
CASSLKPGAYNEQFF
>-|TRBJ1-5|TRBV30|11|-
TGTGCCTGGACATTCAATCAGCCCCAGCATTTT
CAWTFNQPQHF
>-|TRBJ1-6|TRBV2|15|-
TGTGCCAGCAGCGAGACCGGGACGGTGAATTCACCCCTCCACTTT
CASSETGTVNSPLHF
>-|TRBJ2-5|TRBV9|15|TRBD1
TGTGCCAGCAGCGTAGTTGGGACAGACCAAGAGACCCAGTACTTC
CASSVVGTDQETQYF
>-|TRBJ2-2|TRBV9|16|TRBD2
TGTGCCAGCAGCGTTTTAGCGGGGGTGAACACCGGGGAGCTGTTTTTT
CASSVLAGVNTGELFF
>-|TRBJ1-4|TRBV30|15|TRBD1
TGTGCCTGTGGGGGACAGGGGTTGTTGGGTGAAAAACTGTTTTTT
CACGGQGLLGEKLFF
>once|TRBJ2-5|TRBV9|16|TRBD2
TGTGCCAGCAGCGGAGGACTAGCGGGAGGGCAAGAGACCCAGTACTTC
CASSGGLAGGQETQYF
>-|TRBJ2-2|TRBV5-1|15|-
TGCGCCAGCAGCTCGGACCATAGGGACACCGGGGAGCTGTTTTTT
CASSSDHRDTGELFF
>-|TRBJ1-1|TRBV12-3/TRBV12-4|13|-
TGTGCCAGCAGTTTTTCAGTTAACACTGAAGCTTTCTTT
CASSFSVNTEAFF
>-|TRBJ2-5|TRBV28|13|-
TGTGCCAGCAGCCGAGGGGCGGGGGAGACCCAGTACTTC
CASSRGAGETQYF
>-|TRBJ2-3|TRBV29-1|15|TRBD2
TGCAGCGTGGAGGCTAGCGGGAGCGATTTGGATACGCAGTATTTT
CSVEASGSDLDTQYF
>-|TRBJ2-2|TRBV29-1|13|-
TGCAGCGTTGAAGATCTGGACACCGGGGAGCTGTTTTTT
CSVEDLDTGELFF
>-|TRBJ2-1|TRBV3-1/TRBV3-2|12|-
TGTGCCAGCAGTCGGATGGGCAATGAGCAGTTCTTC
CASSRMGNEQFF
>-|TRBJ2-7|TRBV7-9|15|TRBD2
TGTGCCAGCAGCCCGAAGGCGGGGGGGTTAGAGGAGCAGTACTTC
CASSPKAGGLEEQYF